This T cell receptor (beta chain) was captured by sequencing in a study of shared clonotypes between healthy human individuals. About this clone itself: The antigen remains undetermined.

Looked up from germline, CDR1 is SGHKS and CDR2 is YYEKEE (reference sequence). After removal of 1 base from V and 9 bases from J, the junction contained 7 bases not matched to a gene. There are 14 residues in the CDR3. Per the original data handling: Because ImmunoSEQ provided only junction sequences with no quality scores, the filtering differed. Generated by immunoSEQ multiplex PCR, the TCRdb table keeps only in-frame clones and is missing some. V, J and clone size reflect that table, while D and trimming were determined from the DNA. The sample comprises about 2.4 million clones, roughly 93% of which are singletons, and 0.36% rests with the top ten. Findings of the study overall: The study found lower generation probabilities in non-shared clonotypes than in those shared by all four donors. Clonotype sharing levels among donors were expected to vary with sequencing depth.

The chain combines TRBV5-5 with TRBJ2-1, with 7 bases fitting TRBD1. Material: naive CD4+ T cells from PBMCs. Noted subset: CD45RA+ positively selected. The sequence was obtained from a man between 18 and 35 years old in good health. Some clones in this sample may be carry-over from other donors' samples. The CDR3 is CASSLWTGLGEQFF. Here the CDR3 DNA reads TGTGCCAGCAGCTTGTGGACAGGTCTGGGTGAGCAGTTCTTC.